The present T cell receptor beta chain was sequenced within a study of T cells after yellow fever vaccination. Per germline, CDR1 DFQATT and CDR2 SNEGSKA (reference sequence). V shed 3 bases, J shed 5 bases, and the junction held 4 bases outside the gene matches. This CDR3 spans 14 amino acids. Universal primer sites and UMIs were introduced during 5'RACE template-switching synthesis of TCR cDNA. A single record per CDR3 protein comes from TCRdb applying MiXCR to the 5' RACE reads. The sample has about 260,000 distinct CDR3 sequences, 10% to 15% seen once. This sequence originates from a man aged 30 to 45 who received the YFV17D yellow fever vaccine. This material consisted of CD4+ T cells sorted from PBMCs, taken 45 days after the yellow fever booster vaccination. The V gene is TRBV20-1, the J gene TRBJ2-5, with 12 bases identical to TRBD2. CDR3 sequence (DNA): TGCAGTGCTAGGAGACTAGCGGGAGTTGAGACCCAGTACTTC. This gives the protein CSARRLAGVETQYF.